The source of this T cell receptor (beta chain) is a study of tumor and adjacent non-tumor tissue in lung cancer. Overall study context: Patients were aged about 30 to 85, fewer than twelve men and 4 to 6 women, stage I to III. General study results and limits: Normal lung showed higher cumulative top 100 clone frequency than tumor. Tumor tissue had significantly higher TCR diversity than normal lung.

RNA was extracted from bulk tissue without any cell sorting. CDR3 length: 11 residues. Trimming removed 5 bases from V and 7 bases from J; junction bases left unmatched: 4. Looked up from germline, CDR1 is SQVTM and CDR2 is ANQGSEA. The library came from three nested PCR rounds adapted from ARM-PCR protocols. MiXCR, run by TCRdb on the multiplex PCR reads, gives a single entry per CDR3 protein. Seen here are approximately 100,000 distinct CDR3 sequences, roughly 80% observed once, and the top ten hold about 40%. On this clonotype itself: Antigen unknown. A much larger clone lies a single base off, so this may be a read error. Since the CDR3 does not end with the conserved phenylalanine or tryptophan, this likely comes from a read error.

Sequencing was done on a sample of lung tumor tissue. V usage is TRBV29-1 and J usage is TRBJ1-1, with 7 bases lining up with TRBD1. This TCR derives from a woman aged 55-69 years with non-small cell lung cancer. The chain's CDR3 is CSVQGGGEAFS. CDR3 nucleotides: TGCAGCGTTCAAGGGGGCGGTGAAGCTTTCTCT.